This TCR beta chain was sequenced in a study of PD-L1 blockade in urothelial cancer. Sequenced by immunoSEQ multiplex PCR; TCRdb stores in-frame clones only, minus some. This table has 100,000 to 150,000 clones, roughly 86% appearing once. CDR3 length equals 15 residues. V was clipped by 5 bases and J by 2 bases, with 15 bases between them. CDR1 and CDR2 from the germline V gene are LNHDA and SQIVND (reference sequence). Documented time point: peripheral blood 6 weeks after treatment start. The starting material was PBMCs, obtained around atezolizumab (anti-PD-L1) treatment. This TCR was recovered from a man aged 50 to 59 with urothelial cancer. The rearrangement links TRBV19 to TRBJ2-5, with D possibly matching TRBD1 (6 bases). The CDR3 sequence: CASSELDRSQETQYF. CDR3 nucleotide sequence: TGTGCCAGTAGTGAATTGGACAGATCACAAGAGACCCAGTACTTC.